Below, 27 T cell receptor beta chains from the same sample are listed, as sequenced in a study of response to subunit inactivated influenza vaccine (dated by TCRdb to 2017 to 2018). The library was produced with RT-PCR. Instrument on record: Illumina HiSeq 2500. TCRdb passed the public sequencing reads through fastp at Q25 and MiXCR, retaining productive beta sequences. Rows with one shared CDR3 protein collapse into an entry with the most common genes and DNA. The sample yields 300,000 to 350,000 distinct CDR3 sequences; just over 20% were counted once. The top ten hold roughly 10% of the sample. The sample consisted of PBMCs from blood, taken about 20 months after vaccination. Source of these receptors: a man aged 50 to 69 who received an inactivated influenza vaccine. Donor details come from another sample of the same person, matched by shared clones.

The J gene is TRBJ2-7, the V gene TRBV20-1; 12 nucleotides agree with TRBD2. V was pared by 5 bases and J by 5 bases, with 10 bases of the junction left unmatched. The CDR3 consists of 15 residues. Germline-derived CDR1 and CDR2 are DFQATT and SNEGSKA (reference sequence). The CDR3 DNA reads TGCAGTGCTCAAGCAGGGACTAGCGGGCCCAACGAGCAGTACTTC. As protein: CSAQAGTSGPNEQYF.

The rearrangement uses TRBV20-1 and TRBJ2-7; D unclear. Germline values: CDR1 DFQATT, CDR2 SNEGSKA (reference sequence). V was cut by 4 bases and J by 0 bases, with 10 bases left in between. The CDR3 is 13 residues long. The CDR3: CSAMIRNSYEQYF. CDR3 nucleotides: TGCAGTGCTATGATTAGAAACTCCTACGAGCAGTACTTC.

The chain is built from TRBV18 and TRBJ2-7; D is possibly TRBD1 (6 bases). This CDR3 has 15 residues. V was cut by 3 bases and J by 2 bases, with 14 bases left in between. The V gene's germline CDR1 is KGHSH and CDR2 LQKENI. The CDR3 sequence: CASSPVPGDTYEQYF. The CDR3 DNA sequence: TGTGCCAGCTCACCCGTTCCTGGGGACACCTACGAGCAGTACTTC.

This clonotype was seen at least ten times. CDR3 amino acids: CSVGQGRTEAFF. The CDR3 coding sequence is TGCAGCGTCGGGCAGGGTCGCACTGAAGCTTTCTTT. This chain connects TRBV29-1 to TRBJ1-1; D is possibly TRBD1 (5 bases). Looked up from germline, CDR1 is SQVTM and CDR2 is ANQGSEA. Between the trimmed V and J ends, which lost 6 bases and 4 bases, there was a span of 12 bases. CDR3 length equals 12 residues.

This clonotype was counted only a few times. The chain carries TRBV7-9 and TRBJ1-3; D possibly corresponds to TRBD1 (5 bases). Trimming left V 4 bases short and J 4 bases short, with 17 bases between. The CDR3 has 16 residues. Germline CDR1 SEHNR, CDR2 FQNEAQ (reference sequence). For the CDR3, the DNA is TGTGCCAGCAGCTCCCACTTCGGGGCGCTCGGAAACACCATATATTTT. This codes for CASSSHFGALGNTIYF.

This clonotype was observed at least ten times. J is TRBJ2-7 and V is TRBV4-3; no definite D call. V was pared by 0 bases and J by 4 bases, with 13 bases between. The CDR3 is 15 amino acids. Germline-derived CDR1 and CDR2 are LGHNA and YSLEER. This chain's CDR3 is CASSQEAARNYEQYF. In DNA form, the CDR3 reads TGCGCCAGCAGCCAAGAGGCAGCCCGAAATTACGAGCAGTACTTC.

The gene calls are TRBV6-6 and TRBJ1-5, with D hard to call. This CDR3 region has 13 residues. With 5 bases removed from V and 4 bases from J, the gap between germline ends came to 9 bases. From germline, CDR1 is MNHNY and CDR2 SVGAGI (reference sequence). For the CDR3, the DNA is TGTGCCAGCAGTCGGGCCACTAATCAGCCCCAGCATTTT. This gives the protein CASSRATNQPQHF.

The gene calls are TRBV29-1 and TRBJ1-1; maybe TRBD1 (6 bases). The CDR3 spans 13 residues. The V end was cut by 8 bases, the J end by 0 bases, with 13 bases between. Germline lookup yields CDR1 SQVTM and CDR2 ANQGSEA. CDR3 sequence: CSLSRTVNTEAFF. DNA for the CDR3: TGCAGCCTATCCAGGACAGTGAACACTGAAGCTTTCTTT.

The chain combines TRBV12-3 or TRBV12-4 with TRBJ2-7; the D call may be TRBD1 or TRBD2 (5 bases each). With 6 bases removed from V and 3 bases from J, the gap between germline ends came to 12 bases. The CDR3 length is 13 residues. This CDR3 reads CASSRGPNYEQYF. The CDR3 bases are TGTGCCAGCAGCCGGGGACCCAACTACGAGCAGTACTTC.

This clonotype was counted between two and nine times. V and J are TRBV4-3 and TRBJ1-5; D unclear. This CDR3 region has 13 residues. The germline V gene encodes CDR1 LGHNA and CDR2 YSLEER. The V gene lost 0 bases and the J gene lost 9 bases, with 9 bases spanning the gap. The CDR3, as DNA: TGCGCCAGCAGCCAAGATGTGGGTCCGCCCCAGCATTTT. Amino acid sequence: CASSQDVGPPQHF.

V and J are TRBV24-1 and TRBJ1-5; D is possibly TRBD1 (6 bases). Trimming stripped 2 bases from V and 4 bases from J, with 14 bases between. The germline V gene has CDR1 KGHDR and CDR2 SFDVKD. CDR3 length: 16 amino acids. DNA of the CDR3: TGTGCCACCAGTGATTCCTACCAGGACAGAAATCAGCCCCAGCATTTT. Amino acids: CATSDSYQDRNQPQHF.

About this clonotype: A read error is likely, as this CDR3 ends without the conserved phenylalanine or tryptophan. The J gene is TRBJ1-6, the V gene TRBV7-2; the D is unclear. With 5 bases removed from V and 4 bases from J, the gap between germline ends came to 9 bases. CDR1 and CDR2 (germline): SGHTA, FQGNSA. The CDR3 is 14 residues long. For the CDR3, the DNA is TGTGCCAGCAGCGTCTACAGTTATAATTCACCCCTCCACCTT. Encoded protein: CASSVYSYNSPLHL.

On this clonotype itself: At one end, the junction sequence differs from germline, possibly due to a read error. This chain joins TRBV15 and TRBJ2-7; TRBD2 might be the D (5 bases). CDR3 length equals 15 residues. CDR1 and CDR2 from the germline V gene are LNHNV and YYDKDF (reference sequence). CDR3 in DNA: TGTGCCACCAGCAGAGAATCGGGATTCTCCCACGAGCAGTACTTC. Protein: CATSRESGFSHEQYF.

This clonotype was seen repeatedly, ten times or more. The CDR3, as DNA: TGTGCCAGCAGGCCGTTCTATGGCTACACCTTC. Residues: CASRPFYGYTF. The chain joins TRBV7-9 to TRBJ1-2; no reliable D call. Trimming pared 6 bases from V and 4 bases from J, leaving 6 bases between. The CDR3 loop spans 11 amino acids. Per the germline V gene, CDR1 is SEHNR and CDR2 is FQNEAQ (reference sequence).

The gene calls are TRBV5-4 and TRBJ1-4, with D tentatively TRBD1 (6 bases). V lost 3 bases to trimming and J lost 11 bases, with 17 bases between them. Per the germline V gene, CDR1 is SGHNT and CDR2 is YYREEE (reference sequence). CDR3 length equals 14 residues. The CDR3 sequence: CASSSDRYSEKLFF. In DNA form, the CDR3 reads TGTGCCAGCAGCTCGGACAGATACTCGGAGAAACTGTTTTTT.

In its sample, this clonotype was seen many times. An end of the junction does not agree with germline; a read error may underlie this. The chain employs TRBV20-1 and TRBJ1-1; 7 nucleotides match TRBD1. CDR3 length equals 14 residues. Looked up from germline, CDR1 is DFQATT and CDR2 is SNEGSKA (reference sequence). In nucleotides, the CDR3 is TGCAGTGCCAGAGGCAGGGGGGGCCTCGCTGAAGCTTTCTTT. Protein: CSARGRGGLAEAFF.

This chain uses TRBV6-5 with TRBJ2-7; D ambiguous. This CDR3 spans 17 amino acids. Germline CDR1 MNHEY, CDR2 SVGAGI. The V and J ends lost 3 bases and 2 bases respectively, with 20 bases between them. The CDR3 is CASSYSSWPGRTYEQYF. CDR3 nucleotides: TGTGCCAGCAGTTATTCCTCGTGGCCAGGACGTACCTACGAGCAGTACTTC.

The sample holds a few counts of this clonotype. This chain connects TRBV3-1 to TRBJ2-3; 9 bases align to TRBD2. V shed 0 bases and J 3 bases; nucleotides not matched to a gene: 13. Looked up from germline, CDR1 is LGHDT and CDR2 is YNNKEL (reference sequence). The CDR3 totals 19 residues. CDR3 protein: CASSQEFGGGAPRTDTQYF. CDR3 in DNA: TGTGCCAGCAGCCAAGAATTCGGCGGGGGGGCCCCAAGGACAGATACGCAGTATTTT.

The rearrangement links TRBV20-1 to TRBJ2-7, with unresolved D. The germline V gene has CDR1 DFQATT and CDR2 SNEGSKA (reference sequence). V dropped 0 bases and J dropped 3 bases, with 12 bases sitting between them. This CDR3 spans 14 amino acids. Written as DNA, the CDR3 is TGCAGTGCTAGAGATCCGTACAGCTACTACGAGCAGTACTTC. Translated: CSARDPYSYYEQYF.

V and J are TRBV28 and TRBJ2-7; D is unclear. Trimming took off 7 bases at V and 0 bases at J, with 22 bases between the two ends. The CDR3 runs to 17 residues. In germline, CDR1 is MDHEN, CDR2 SYDVKM. The CDR3 bases are TGTGCCAGCACCACTACGGGTCTGGGGTGGACCTCCTACGAGCAGTACTTC. This sequence encodes CASTTTGLGWTSYEQYF.

This clonotype turned up a few times. The V gene is TRBV20-1, the J gene TRBJ2-1, with TRBD2 identical over 10 bases. V dropped 6 bases and J dropped 7; count of bases not matched to a gene: 12. Germline values: CDR1 DFQATT, CDR2 SNEGSKA (reference sequence). CDR3 length equals 15 residues. CDR3 nucleotide sequence: TGCAGTGCAAAACTTAGCGGGGGGAGGTCGAATGAGCAGTTCTTC. The encoded protein is CSAKLSGGRSNEQFF.

The V gene is TRBV5-1, the J gene TRBJ1-1; TRBD1 aligns across 11 bases. CDR1 and CDR2 from the germline V gene are SGHRS and YFSETQ. The length of the CDR3 is 16 residues. J gave up 1 base and V 1 base, and 3 bases lay outside the gene matches. CDR3 sequence: CASSLRGQGANTEAFF. The CDR3 region has the DNA TGCGCCAGCAGCTTGAGAGGACAGGGGGCGAACACTGAAGCTTTCTTT.

The chain combines TRBV12-3 or TRBV12-4 with TRBJ1-5, with a tentative D call TRBD1 (5 bases). With 3 bases removed from V and 7 bases from J, the gap between germline ends came to 13 bases. The CDR3 totals 14 residues. The CDR3 DNA reads as TGTGCCAGCAGTTTCGGCCAGGCAGGGCAGCCCCAGCATTTT. This translates into CASSFGQAGQPQHF.

This clonotype was seen only a few times. The rearrangement uses TRBV18 and TRBJ2-3, with 11 bases that match TRBD2. Germline-derived CDR1 and CDR2 are KGHSH and LQKENI. The CDR3 has 18 residues. V trimming: 4 bases; J trimming: 0 bases; junction bases outside the gene matches: 9. CDR3 sequence (DNA): TGTGCCAGCTCACGTCTAGCGGGAGGACCGGGTAGCACAGATACGCAGTATTTT. It translates to CASSRLAGGPGSTDTQYF. The whole variable domain, filled in from reference TRBV18 and TRBJ2-3, reads NAGVMQNPRHLVRRRGQEARLRCSPMKGHSHVYWYRQLPEEGLKFMVYLQKENIIDESGMPKERFSAEFPKEGPSILRIQQVVRGDSAAYFCASSRLAGGPGSTDTQYFGPGTRLTVL.

The sample holds many counts of this clonotype. The chain has TRBV20-1 and TRBJ1-4; tentative D call: TRBD1 (6 bases). V was cut by 0 bases and J by 0 bases, with 14 bases left in between. The CDR3 contains 17 residues. Germline CDR1 reads DFQATT; CDR2 reads SNEGSKA (reference sequence). The CDR3 reads CSARDPPGAPTNEKLFF. For the CDR3, the DNA is TGCAGTGCTAGAGACCCCCCGGGGGCACCAACTAATGAAAAACTGTTTTTT.

V is TRBV7-9 and J is TRBJ2-5, with 12 bases lining up with TRBD1. J gave up 5 bases and V 5 bases, and 9 bases lay outside the gene matches. Germline CDR1 SEHNR, CDR2 FQNEAQ (reference sequence). The CDR3 spans 16 residues. This CDR3 reads CASSPGTGGLLETQYF. Written as DNA, the CDR3 is TGTGCCAGCAGCCCAGGGACAGGGGGCTTGTTGGAGACCCAGTACTTC.

The chain is built from TRBV19 and TRBJ1-2; 9 positions agree with TRBD1. The ends lost 6 bases at V and 5 bases at J; junction bases unmatched: 10. CDR1 is LNHDA, CDR2 SQIVND, per germline (reference sequence). The CDR3 length is 15 residues. As DNA, the CDR3 is TGTGCCAGTAGCCTAATGACAGGGGGAAGGTATGGCTACACCTTC. It codes for CASSLMTGGRYGYTF.